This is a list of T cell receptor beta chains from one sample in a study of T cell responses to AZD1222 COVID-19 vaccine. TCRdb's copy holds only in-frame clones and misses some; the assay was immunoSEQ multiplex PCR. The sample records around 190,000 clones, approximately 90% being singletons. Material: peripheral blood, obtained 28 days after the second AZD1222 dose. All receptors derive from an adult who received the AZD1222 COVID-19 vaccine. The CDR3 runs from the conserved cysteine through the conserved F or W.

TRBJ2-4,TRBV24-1,CATSERDRGRAKNIQYF
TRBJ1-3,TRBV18,CASSPPAGTGNTIYF
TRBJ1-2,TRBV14,CASSPLGTGWISYGYTF
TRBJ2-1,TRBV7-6,CASRSGTFNEQFF
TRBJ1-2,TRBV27,CASRGGGRGYGYTF
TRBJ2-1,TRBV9,CASSVDPGLAGDWGSSYNEQFF
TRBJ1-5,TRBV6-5,CASMGGINQPQHF
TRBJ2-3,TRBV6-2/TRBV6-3,CASSYLFGGPSTDTQYF
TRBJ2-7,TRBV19,CASSTDRGGYEQYF
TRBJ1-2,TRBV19,CASTTGQGKIYGYTF
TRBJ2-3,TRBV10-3,CAISTSGRGTDTQYF
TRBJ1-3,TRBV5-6,CASSHRDLPNTIYF
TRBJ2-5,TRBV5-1,CASYALGLASQETQYF
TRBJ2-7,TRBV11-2,CASSQQVGSAAF
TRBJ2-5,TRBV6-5,CASSPRTSVETQYF
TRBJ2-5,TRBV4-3,CASSQNPTGGRETQYF
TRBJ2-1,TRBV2,CASSATSGRSYNEQFF
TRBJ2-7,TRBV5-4,CAGGGSPAEEQYF
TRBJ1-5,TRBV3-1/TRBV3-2,CASSRGGSQPQHF
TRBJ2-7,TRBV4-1,CASSLSPPTGEFAYEQYF
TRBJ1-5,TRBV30,CAWSVGTDQPQHF
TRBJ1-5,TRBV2,CASSQRAGVQPQHF
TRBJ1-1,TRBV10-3,CAISEWDTLNTEAFF
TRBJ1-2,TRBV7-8,CASSSRGGDSPKLSGYTF
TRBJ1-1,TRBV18,CASSPDRGLIRSQAFF
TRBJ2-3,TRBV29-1,CSVGGRATDTQYF
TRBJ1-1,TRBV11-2,CASSFGGWGTEAFF
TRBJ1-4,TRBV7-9,CASSKTGFFEKLFF
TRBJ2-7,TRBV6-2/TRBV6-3,CASSYLNWQGPRVIEQYF
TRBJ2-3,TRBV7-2,CASSPRLAGGPDTQYF
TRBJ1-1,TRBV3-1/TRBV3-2,CASSQGLPNWSEAFF
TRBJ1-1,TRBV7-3,CASSRESAGEAFF
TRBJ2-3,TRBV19,CASSTGLPDTQYF
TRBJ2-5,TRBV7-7,CASSLNSGGAVETQYF
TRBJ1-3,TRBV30,CAWSEQSGNTIYF
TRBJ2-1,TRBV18,CASSPPGLGTYNEQFF
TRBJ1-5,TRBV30,CAWSAYDRAYQPQHF
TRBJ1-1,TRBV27,CASSFQRGTEAFF
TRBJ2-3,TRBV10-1,CASSEMGREHTDTQYF
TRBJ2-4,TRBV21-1,CASSKEEQGESKNIQYF
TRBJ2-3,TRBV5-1,CASSSDRGADTQYF
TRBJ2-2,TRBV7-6,CASSAGLNTGELFF
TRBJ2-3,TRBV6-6,CASRKERELDTQYF
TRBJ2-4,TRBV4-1,CASSLRTSVNIGGGDIQYF
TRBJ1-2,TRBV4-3,CASSQDLRGERGYTF
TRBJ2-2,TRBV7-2,CASSLLGAMGELFF
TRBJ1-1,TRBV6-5,CASRTTLMNTEAFF
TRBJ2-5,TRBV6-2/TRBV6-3,CASSYRRAQETQYF
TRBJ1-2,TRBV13,CASSRTGQGVGGYTF
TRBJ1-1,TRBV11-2,CASSLSRVEAFF
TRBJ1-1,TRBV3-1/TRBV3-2,CASSPGRLNTEAFF
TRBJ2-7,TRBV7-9,CASSYGQGVSYEQYF
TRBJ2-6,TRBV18,CASSPPNSGANVLTF
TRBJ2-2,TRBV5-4,CASSLWDSLYTGELFF
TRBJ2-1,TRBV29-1,CSEGLAGANEQFF
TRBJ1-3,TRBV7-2,CASSLGPSGNTIYF
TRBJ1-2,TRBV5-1,CASSPDRPSNYGYTF
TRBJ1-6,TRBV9,CASSPQVSNSPLHF
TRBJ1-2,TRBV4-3,CASSQDVSRNSNYGYTF